Below are 5 T cell receptor beta chains sequenced from a single sample in a study of TIL therapy for anti-PD-1-resistant metastatic lung cancer. Time point in this sample: pre-treatment sample, taken before nivolumab and TIL therapy. Sequencing used immunoSEQ v3. Assay used: immunoSEQ multiplex PCR; TCRdb lists only in-frame clones, some missing. Among 54,000 or so clones, around four fifths were seen once, and the ten largest hold 1.5% to 2%. The sequencing used blood, collected at baseline. The receptors were sampled from a person between 25 and 79 years old with non-small cell lung cancer.

This clone turned up a few times. The rearrangement joins TRBV29-1 to TRBJ1-2, with 9 bases aligning to TRBD1. Trimming at V came to 0 bases and at J to 4 bases, leaving 12 bases not matched to a gene. Germline loops: CDR1 SQVTM, CDR2 ANQGSEA. The CDR3 is 17 residues long. The CDR3 sequence is CSVEDPGQGVGGYGYTF. In DNA, the CDR3 is TGCAGCGTTGAAGATCCGGGACAGGGAGTGGGTGGCTATGGCTACACCTTC.

This chain joins TRBV29-1 and TRBJ2-1; 7 nucleotides agree with TRBD1. The germline V gene has CDR1 SQVTM and CDR2 ANQGSEA. Trimming removed 0 bases from V and 9 bases from J; junction bases left unmatched: 8. The CDR3 totals 14 residues. The CDR3 region has the DNA TGCAGCGTTGAAGACCACCGACAGGGTACTGAGCAGTTCTTC. Translated: CSVEDHRQGTEQFF.

The V gene is TRBV5-6, the J gene TRBJ2-7, with TRBD1 as a possible D gene (6 bases). The V end lost 2 bases, the J end lost 6 bases, and 12 bases lay between the germline ends. In germline, CDR1 is SGHDT, CDR2 YYEEEE. This CDR3 is built from 13 residues. The CDR3 DNA sequence: TGTGCCAGCAGCTTACCACAGGGTGGCGAGCAGTACTTC. Residues: CASSLPQGGEQYF.

This chain links TRBV10-1 with TRBJ2-7; either TRBD1 or TRBD2 may fit D (5 bases each). The CDR3 extends over 15 amino acids. The germline V gene has CDR1 WNHNN and CDR2 SYGVQD (reference sequence). V lost 2 bases to trimming and J lost 2 bases, with 13 bases between them. The CDR3 nucleotides read TGCGCCAGCAGTGAGCCCGGGGCAGGGACCTACGAGCAGTACTTC. The encoded protein is CASSEPGAGTYEQYF.

This clone was found a few times. CDR3 sequence reads: CASSLWAGGPLNYGYTF. CDR3 bases: TGTGCCAGCAGCTTATGGGCAGGGGGTCCCCTTAACTATGGCTACACCTTC. The chain joins TRBV7-9 to TRBJ1-2; 7 nucleotides align to TRBD1. The germline V gene encodes CDR1 SEHNR and CDR2 FQNEAQ (reference sequence). This CDR3 comprises 17 residues. Germline trimming cut 2 bases from V and 1 base from J; bases unmatched to any gene: 10.